These 15 T cell receptor beta chains came from one sample sequenced in a study of shared clonotypes between healthy human individuals (dated by TCRdb to 2018 to 2020). Libraries were prepared through the immunoSEQ multiplex PCR assay. Sourced from immuneACCESS, this table was stored by TCRdb with only in-frame sequences that have V and J called. A share of the clones is absent; for the studies checked, an unresolved V gene accounts for under half, and the remainder has no known explanation. Within this sample are approximately 2.5 million clones, with just over 90% of them counted one time only. The ten top clones hold about 0.13% of the sample. Specimen: naive CD4+ T cells sorted from blood. The sample's cell subset or site label, decoded: CD45RA+ positively selected. The receptors originated from a man aged 18 to 30 in good health.

The genes are TRBV5-4 and TRBJ1-2; the match to TRBD1 covers 7 bases. CDR1 and CDR2 (germline): SGHNT, YYREEE (reference sequence). The CDR3 totals 15 residues. V lost 4 bases and J lost 2; bases outside the gene matches: 8. The CDR3 spells CASSPVGQLNYGYTF. The CDR3 DNA is TGTGCCAGCAGCCCGGTGGGACAGTTGAACTATGGCTACACCTTC.

The V gene is TRBV11-2, the J gene TRBJ1-2; perhaps TRBD1 as D (5 bases). The CDR3 sequence is 13 residues long. In germline, CDR1 is SGHAT, CDR2 FQNNGV. V lost 3 bases, J lost 14 bases, and 19 bases lay in between. DNA of the CDR3: TGTGCCAGCAGCTTCCGGGACGCATCCATTCTTACCTTC. It codes for CASSFRDASILTF.

The chain has TRBV7-9 and TRBJ2-1; D is ambiguous. Trimming took off 5 bases at V and 4 bases at J, with 6 bases between the two ends. The germline V gene has CDR1 SEHNR and CDR2 FQNEAQ (reference sequence). The CDR3 is 12 amino acids. The CDR3: CASSADYNEQFF. The CDR3 DNA is TGTGCCAGCAGCGCCGATTACAATGAGCAGTTCTTC. The full variable domain, completed using reference TRBV7-9 and TRBJ2-1, is DTGVSQNPRHKITKRGQNVTFRCDPISEHNRLYWYRQTLGQGPEFLTYFQNEAQLEKSRLLSDRFSAERPKGSFSTLEIQRTEQGDSAMYLCASSADYNEQFFGPGTRLTVL.

The chain recombines TRBV21-1 with TRBJ2-1; the D call TRBD1 from the table was never checked on the DNA. TRBV21-1 is an annotated pseudogene. The CDR3 runs to 14 residues. The CDR3: CATRGRGHYNEQFF. The CDR3 bases are TGTGCCACTCGGGGCAGGGGCCACTACAATGAGCAGTTCTTC.

The V and J genes are TRBV6-5 and TRBJ1-3; no clear D. Germline-derived CDR1 and CDR2 are MNHEY and SVGAGI. The V end lost 5 bases, the J end lost 1 base, and 12 bases lay between the germline ends. There are 15 residues in the CDR3. Here the CDR3 DNA reads TGTGCCAGCAGTCCCTTGTGGTCTTCTGGAAACACCATATATTTT. Its protein product is CASSPLWSSGNTIYF.

V and J are TRBV5-5 and TRBJ1-2; D is perhaps TRBD1 (6 bases). CDR3 length equals 15 residues. Looked up from germline, CDR1 is SGHKS and CDR2 is YYEKEE (reference sequence). The V gene lost 0 bases and the J gene lost 3 bases, with 12 bases spanning the gap. CDR3 nucleotide sequence: TGTGCCAGCAGCTTGGGGGACACCAAAGACTATGGCTACACCTTC. Amino acid sequence: CASSLGDTKDYGYTF.

The V gene is TRBV18, the J gene TRBJ1-4, with 10 bases lining up with TRBD1. The CDR3 covers 17 residues. Trimming at V came to 3 bases and at J to 3 bases, leaving 7 bases not matched to a gene. CDR1 and CDR2 (germline): KGHSH, LQKENI. The CDR3 sequence is CASSPNRQGAANEKLFF. CDR3 nucleotide sequence: TGTGCCAGCTCACCCAATAGACAGGGGGCGGCTAATGAAAAACTGTTTTTT. Full variable domain (missing parts from reference TRBV18 and TRBJ1-4): NAGVMQNPRHLVRRRGQEARLRCSPMKGHSHVYWYRQLPEEGLKFMVYLQKENIIDESGMPKERFSAEFPKEGPSILRIQQVVRGDSAAYFCASSPNRQGAANEKLFFGSGTQLSVL.

This sequence joins TRBV5-4 and TRBJ2-7; TRBD1 matches at 10 bases. V lost 4 bases to trimming and J lost 2 bases; unmatched junction nucleotides: 6. The CDR3 totals 15 residues. Germline assignment: CDR1 SGHNT and CDR2 YYREEE (reference sequence). The CDR3 sequence is CASSADRGRTYEQYF. The CDR3, as DNA: TGTGCCAGCAGCGCAGACAGGGGGCGAACCTACGAGCAGTACTTC.

This clone was recorded only once. The CDR3 spells CASSSSGGSEEQFF. CDR3 nucleotides: TGCGCCAGCAGCTCGTCGGGGGGCTCTGAGGAGCAGTTCTTC. V and J are TRBV5-1 and TRBJ2-1; weak D call: TRBD2 (7 bases). This CDR3 comprises 14 residues. With 3 bases removed from V and 10 bases from J, the gap between germline ends came to 17 bases. Germline assignment: CDR1 SGHRS and CDR2 YFSETQ.

This sequence joins TRBV5-4 and TRBJ2-1, with 10 bases lining up with TRBD2. V was clipped by 4 bases and J by 7 bases; unmatched bases: 5. CDR3 size: 14 residues. Germline CDR1 SGHNT, CDR2 YYREEE (reference sequence). DNA of the CDR3: TGTGCCAGCAGCCGCGCTAGCGGGAGTAATGAGCAGTTCTTC. It is translated as CASSRASGSNEQFF.

V is TRBV6-1 and J is TRBJ1-5; D gene unclear. V was trimmed by 6 bases and J by 0 bases, leaving 12 bases between them. Germline V gene lookup returns CDR1 MNHNS and CDR2 SASEGT. The CDR3 contains 15 residues. DNA for the CDR3: TGTGCCAGCAGAAGGGCGAGCGATAGCAATCAGCCCCAGCATTTT. Protein product: CASRRASDSNQPQHF.

This clone was seen only a few times. At the DNA level, this CDR3 is encoded by other sequences in the same sample as well. The V call is TRBV4-2, the J call TRBJ1-5; D gene unclear. This CDR3 is 14 amino acids long. Trimming stripped 0 bases from V and 4 bases from J, with 7 bases between. Germline V gives CDR1 LGHNA, CDR2 YNFKEQ. The CDR3 spells CASSQDIGNQPQHF. CDR3 sequence (DNA): TGTGCCAGCAGCCAAGATATTGGGAATCAGCCCCAGCATTTT.

The chain joins TRBV5-1 to TRBJ2-5; 8 bases are a match to TRBD2. This CDR3 has 14 residues. V lost 5 bases to trimming and J lost 4 bases; unmatched junction nucleotides: 7. Germline loops: CDR1 SGHRS, CDR2 YFSETQ. The CDR3 DNA is TGCGCCAGCAGAATTGGACTAGCTGGAGAGACCCAGTACTTC. This sequence encodes CASRIGLAGETQYF.

The V call is TRBV7-9, the J call TRBJ1-1, with D uncertain. CDR3 length: 14 residues. Deletions cut 5 bases from V and 0 bases from J, with 10 bases between. The germline V gene encodes CDR1 SEHNR and CDR2 FQNEAQ (reference sequence). The CDR3 DNA is TGTGCCAGCAGCCCACCCTTGTTGAACACTGAAGCTTTCTTT. This encodes CASSPPLLNTEAFF.

The genes are TRBV11-2 and TRBJ2-1, with D possibly TRBD2 on 5 matching bases. V lost 7 bases, J lost 7 bases, and 14 bases lay in between. Germline CDR1 reads SGHAT; CDR2 reads FQNNGV. This CDR3 is 13 amino acids long. CDR3 amino acids: CASTDAPGNEQFF. The CDR3 bases are TGTGCCAGCACAGACGCCCCGGGGAATGAGCAGTTCTTC.